A selection of T cell receptor beta chains follows, all from one sample in a study of T cells in Graves' hyperthyroidism and ophthalmopathy. MiXCR was run by TCRdb on the multiplex PCR reads, yielding one entry per CDR3 protein. This sample has 250,000 to 300,000 distinct CDR3 sequences, with 12% to 15% found just once. The source material was blood. Receptors originate from a woman between 40 and 55 years old with Graves' hyperthyroidism. Both conserved end residues are part of each CDR3. Fields, in order: V gene, D gene, clone size, J gene, CDR3 DNA, CDR3 protein. D genes are given only for firm matches. Size is omitted from some rows. Given values are once, few, many or a class for expanded clones.

>TRBV7-2|TRBD1|many|TRBJ1-3
TGTGCCAGCAGCTACAGGGGAGCTGGAAACACCATATATTTT
CASSYRGAGNTIYF
>TRBV18|-|many|TRBJ1-1
TGTGCCAGCTCATTCGATGTGAACACTGAAGCTTTCTTT
CASSFDVNTEAFF
>TRBV12-3/TRBV12-4|-|-|TRBJ1-4
TGTGCCAGCAGTTTGGGCAGGGGTCGGCAGGGATTGGTGGAAAAACTGTTTTTT
CASSLGRGRQGLVEKLFF
>TRBV3-1|-|many|TRBJ1-1
TGTGCCAGCAGCCGTGGGGGAAGGGACACTGAAGCTTTCTTT
CASSRGGRDTEAFF
>TRBV11-3|TRBD2|-|TRBJ2-5
TGTGCCGGCAGCTTAGCGGGAGGGTCGGAGACCCAGTACTTC
CAGSLAGGSETQYF
>TRBV7-9|-|many|TRBJ2-3
TGTGCCAGCAGCTTAGGAGCGAAAAGCACAGATACGCAGTATTTT
CASSLGAKSTDTQYF
>TRBV6-1|-|few|TRBJ2-5
TGTGCCAGCAGCGCTCCCGGACCACAGGGAGGGGGGGAGACCCAGTACTTC
CASSAPGPQGGGETQYF
>TRBV28|-|-|TRBJ2-1
TGTGCCAGCCAAAACTACAATGAGCAGTTCTTC
CASQNYNEQFF
>TRBV9|-|many|TRBJ2-3
TGTGCCAGCAGCGTAGAGTCAATGGGGAATACGCAGTATTTT
CASSVESMGNTQYF
>TRBV7-3|-|-|TRBJ2-2
TGTGCCAGCAGCAGAAATGCAGTTACGAACACCGGGGAGCTGTTTTTT
CASSRNAVTNTGELFF
>TRBV20-1|-|many|TRBJ1-1
TGCAGTGCTGGGGGACTGGTGAACACTGAAGCTTTCTTT
CSAGGLVNTEAFF
>TRBV2|TRBD1|few|TRBJ2-6
TGTGCCAGCAGTGAACAGGGGGTATTATTCTCTGGGGCCAACGTCCTGACTTTC
CASSEQGVLFSGANVLTF
>TRBV5-1|-|few|TRBJ2-3
TGCGCCAGCAGCTTGGGGAACACAGATACGCAGTATTTT
CASSLGNTDTQYF
>TRBV12-3/TRBV12-4|TRBD1|many|TRBJ2-3
TGTGCCAGCAGTTTTGGGACAGGAGCATCAGCAGATACGCAGTATTTT
CASSFGTGASADTQYF
>TRBV20-1|TRBD1|-|TRBJ1-4
TGCAGTGCTCTAGCAGACAGGGGAGGAGGTGCTAATGAAAAACTGTTTTTT
CSALADRGGGANEKLFF
>TRBV28|TRBD1|many|TRBJ2-2
TGTGCCAGCAGTCCCCAGGGGGAAGTCACCGGGGAGCTGTTTTTT
CASSPQGEVTGELFF
>TRBV7-9|TRBD1|-|TRBJ2-5
TGTGCCAGCAGCTTAGCCCGACAGGGCATCGGGACCCAGTACTTC
CASSLARQGIGTQYF
>TRBV27|TRBD1|many|TRBJ2-4
TGTGCCAGCAGTCCGACAGGGGCCTGGGGAAACATTCAGTACTTC
CASSPTGAWGNIQYF
>TRBV30|-|-|TRBJ2-2
TGTGCCTGGATCGGGGTCGGGACGAACACCGGGGAGCTGTTTTTT
CAWIGVGTNTGELFF
>TRBV6-1|-|many|TRBJ2-1
TGTGCCAGCAGACCGGGCGACAGAAACAATGAGCAGTTCTTC
CASRPGDRNNEQFF
>TRBV9|-|many|TRBJ2-5
TGTGCCAGCAGCGTAGAGTGGCGGGGACAGTCGGAGACCCAGTACTTC
CASSVEWRGQSETQYF
>TRBV6-1|TRBD1|few|TRBJ2-7
TGTGCCAGCAGTCCTACAGGGGATGAAGGCTACGAGCAGTACTTC
CASSPTGDEGYEQYF
>TRBV5-1|-|many|TRBJ2-7
TGCGCCAGCAGCCCCACGGGCGAATCTTACGAGCAGTACTTC
CASSPTGESYEQYF
>TRBV12-3/TRBV12-4|TRBD1|many|TRBJ2-7
TGTGCCAGCAGCAAGGGACAGGGGAACTACGAGCAGTACTTC
CASSKGQGNYEQYF
>TRBV28|TRBD1|many|TRBJ2-7
TGTGCCAGCAGTTTATCTGGGACAGTCGCCCTTTACGAGCAGTACTTC
CASSLSGTVALYEQYF
>TRBV5-1|TRBD2|few|TRBJ2-3
TGCGCCAGCAGCTTGGCCGGGGGACTAGGCAGCACAGATACGCAGTATTTT
CASSLAGGLGSTDTQYF
>TRBV6-1|TRBD1|many|TRBJ1-1
TGTGCCAGCAGGGACAGGGGTTCGAACACTGAAGCTTTCTTT
CASRDRGSNTEAFF
>TRBV2|-|many|TRBJ2-2
TGTGCCAGCAGTGAAGTTGCTTCCGACGGGGAGCTGTTTTTT
CASSEVASDGELFF
>TRBV28|TRBD1|-|TRBJ1-5
TGTGCCAGCAGTTCGGGACAGGGTGGTAATAGCAATCAGCCCCAGCATTTT
CASSSGQGGNSNQPQHF
>TRBV27|-|few|TRBJ1-6
TGTGCCAGCAGCCCGCGGGCAGGGTGGCAGGAATCACCCCTCCACTTT
CASSPRAGWQESPLHF
>TRBV19|-|-|TRBJ1-5
TGTGCCAGTAGTCCCACTGGGGTGGGTTATAGCAATCAGCCCCAGCATTTT
CASSPTGVGYSNQPQHF
>TRBV5-1|-|few|TRBJ2-1
TGCGCCAGCAGCCCCGGGGCCAGCTCCTACAATGAGCAGTTCTTC
CASSPGASSYNEQFF
>TRBV7-2|-|many|TRBJ1-3
TGTGCCAGCAGCTCGGGTAACTCTGGAAACACCATATATTTT
CASSSGNSGNTIYF
>TRBV20-1|TRBD1|many|TRBJ2-7
TGCAGTGCTAGAACTGCCTCGGACAGGGCCTGGGAGCAGTACTTC
CSARTASDRAWEQYF
>TRBV2|TRBD1|many|TRBJ2-3
TGTGCCAGCAGGAGACAGGGGGCCACAGATACGCAGTATTTT
CASRRQGATDTQYF